One and the same sample provided the 16 T cell receptor beta chains below, sequenced in a study of blood T cells in healthy people across ages. The second PCR ran about 6 to 12 cycles with a sample-barcoded 5' primer and J-beta primers. Using its own MiXCR run on the 5' RACE reads, TCRdb lists one record per CDR3 protein. The sample shows fewer than 1,000,000 distinct CDR3 sequences, under 55% of them seen only once. The sample taken for sequencing was blood. All receptors come from a man aged 55 to 70 in good health.

This chain links TRBV6-1 with TRBJ1-4, with TRBD1 as a possible D gene (5 bases). This CDR3 region has 12 residues. Trimming took off 3 bases at V and 11 bases at J, with 10 bases between the two ends. Germline V CDR1 and CDR2: MNHNS, SASEGT. The CDR3 region has the DNA TGTGCCAGCAGTGACGCAGGGAGGAAACTGTTTTTT. Protein sequence: CASSDAGRKLFF.

CDR3 in DNA: TGTGCCAGCAGTGAAGCGCGGGGAAACGAGCAGTACTTC. Residues: CASSEARGNEQYF. V usage is TRBV2 and J usage is TRBJ2-7; tentative D call: TRBD2 (6 bases). The CDR3 loop spans 13 amino acids. The V end was cut by 0 bases, the J end by 5 bases, with 8 bases between. Germline lookup yields CDR1 SNHLY and CDR2 FYNNEI. Full variable domain (outside the CDR3, taken from reference TRBV2 and TRBJ2-7): EPEVTQTPSHQVTQMGQEVILRCVPISNHLYFYWYRQILGQKVEFLVSFYNNEISEKSEIFDDQFSVERPDGSNFTLKIRSTKLEDSAMYFCASSEARGNEQYFGPGTRLTVT.

A remark on this clonotype: One junction end does not reproduce the germline sequence, and a read error may be involved. The rearrangement joins TRBV4-3 to TRBJ2-1; D gene uncertain. There are 16 residues in the CDR3. Per germline, CDR1 LGHNA and CDR2 YSLEER. CDR3 loop: CASSQVSHHSYNEHFF. Here the CDR3 DNA reads TGCGCCAGCAGCCAAGTTAGCCATCACTCCTACAATGAGCATTTCTTC.

The chain is built from TRBV25-1 and TRBJ2-1; 11 bases fit TRBD1. This CDR3 region has 17 residues. Per the germline V gene, CDR1 is MGHDK and CDR2 is SYGVNS. Trimming took 1 base from V and 6 from J; bases not matched to a gene: 8. The CDR3 DNA sequence: TGTGCCAGCAGTGAATTCAGGACAGGGGGCGCTCGCAATGAGCAGTTCTTC. It encodes CASSEFRTGGARNEQFF.

V and J are TRBV4-3 and TRBJ1-2; 8 positions agree with TRBD1. After removal of 2 bases from V and 5 bases from J, the junction contained 4 bases not matched to a gene. The CDR3 has 14 amino acids. Germline assignment: CDR1 LGHNA and CDR2 YSLEER. CDR3 region: CASSQSRTGYGYTF. CDR3 DNA: TGCGCCAGCAGCCAAAGCCGGACAGGGTATGGCTACACCTTC.

V is TRBV6-5 and J is TRBJ2-2; TRBD2 agrees at 9 bases. V lost 6 bases to trimming and J lost 2 bases; unmatched junction nucleotides: 7. Germline CDR1 MNHEY, CDR2 SVGAGI. CDR3 length: 16 residues. For the CDR3, the DNA is TGTGCCAGCAGAGGAGTTAGCGGGGGTAACACCGGGGAGCTGTTTTTT. Protein sequence: CASRGVSGGNTGELFF.

A word on this clonotype: The junction departs from germline at one end; a sequencing error may be responsible. The V gene is TRBV5-1, the J gene TRBJ2-6; 9 bases match TRBD1. CDR3 size: 17 residues. Germline V gene sequence: CDR1 SGHRS, CDR2 YFSETQ. The CDR3 protein is CASSAGTGNSGTNVLTF. CDR3 DNA: TGCGCCAGCAGTGCCGGGACAGGGAACTCTGGGACCAACGTCCTGACTTTC.

The sample holds one count of this clonotype. The chain joins TRBV6-6 to TRBJ1-2, with D possibly TRBD1 on 5 matching bases. V lost 0 bases and J lost 8, with 19 bases in between. This CDR3 is built from 16 residues. Germline CDR1 is MNHNY and CDR2 is SVGAGI (reference sequence). For the CDR3, the DNA is TGTGCCAGCAGTTACTCCGCTGGATTGGGGCATGACGGCTACACCTTC. Residues: CASSYSAGLGHDGYTF.

The chain combines TRBV12-3 or TRBV12-4 with TRBJ2-1, with D possibly being TRBD2 (6 bases). The CDR3 has 16 residues. The ends were cut back, 8 bases at V and 0 bases at J, with 17 bases in the middle. The CDR3 sequence: CASSSGGVSSYNEQFF. DNA of the CDR3: TGTGCCAGCTCGAGTGGAGGGGTTAGCTCCTACAATGAGCAGTTCTTC.

This clonotype was counted many times. The J gene is TRBJ2-5, the V gene TRBV5-5, with D hard to call. The CDR3 consists of 14 residues. The germline V gene has CDR1 SGHKS and CDR2 YYEKEE (reference sequence). V gave up 5 bases and J gave up 1 base, with 12 bases separating them. CDR3: CASRAATIQETQYF. Here the CDR3 DNA reads TGTGCCAGCAGAGCAGCGACGATCCAAGAGACCCAGTACTTC.

The CDR3 DNA sequence: TGTGCCAGCAGCCGCAGCGGGGCGGGGGGGCAAGATACGCAGTATTTT. Protein product: CASSRSGAGGQDTQYF. The chain uses TRBV7-9 and TRBJ2-3; TRBD2 matches at 9 bases. The germline V gene encodes CDR1 SEHNR and CDR2 FQNEAQ (reference sequence). This CDR3 region has 16 residues. Unmatched junction bases numbered 11, after V lost 5 bases and J lost 5 bases. Drawing the rest from reference TRBV7-9 and TRBJ2-3, the complete variable domain is DTGVSQNPRHKITKRGQNVTFRCDPISEHNRLYWYRQTLGQGPEFLTYFQNEAQLEKSRLLSDRFSAERPKGSFSTLEIQRTEQGDSAMYLCASSRSGAGGQDTQYFGPGTRLTVL.

The chain uses TRBV5-1 and TRBJ2-7, with 12 bases lining up with TRBD1. Germline assignment: CDR1 SGHRS and CDR2 YFSETQ. CDR3 length: 16 amino acids. J gave up 4 bases and V 0 bases, and 5 bases lay outside the gene matches. For the CDR3, the DNA is TGCGCCAGCAGCTTGGCCGGGACAGGGGGCGGTTACGAGCAGTACTTC. Translation: CASSLAGTGGGYEQYF.

The CDR3 loop reads CASSQRRRGHGYTF. The CDR3 DNA is TGTGCCAGCAGCCAACGTCGCAGGGGCCATGGCTACACCTTC. The chain recombines TRBV14 with TRBJ1-2, with D possibly TRBD1 on 6 matching bases. Germline values: CDR1 SGHDN, CDR2 FVKESK. CDR3 length: 14 amino acids. Between the trimmed V and J ends, which lost 2 bases and 6 bases, there was a span of 13 bases.

This clonotype was seen a few times. The genes are TRBV20-1 and TRBJ2-4; possible D gene TRBD1, 5 bases. From germline, CDR1 is DFQATT and CDR2 SNEGSKA (reference sequence). The CDR3 totals 13 residues. V lost 3 bases, J lost 4 bases, and 10 bases lay in between. The CDR3 here is CSASPRAKNIQYF. CDR3 nucleotide sequence: TGCAGTGCTAGTCCCAGGGCGAAAAACATTCAGTACTTC.

The V gene is TRBV4-3, the J gene TRBJ2-5; D may be TRBD1 or TRBD2 (5 bases each). V was pared by 5 bases and J by 5 bases, with 15 bases between. The CDR3 extends over 14 amino acids. Germline lookup yields CDR1 LGHNA and CDR2 YSLEER. The DNA for the CDR3 is TGCGCCAGCAGCAAAGGGGCAGGGAGCGAGACCCAGTACTTC. Amino acid sequence: CASSKGAGSETQYF.

The genes are TRBV5-1 and TRBJ2-6, with D tentatively TRBD1 (5 bases). The CDR3 sequence is 15 residues long. Germline lookup yields CDR1 SGHRS and CDR2 YFSETQ. V lost 3 bases to trimming and J lost 2 bases, with 9 bases between them. CDR3 nucleotide sequence: TGCGCCAGCAGCTCCAGGGTCCCTGGGGCCAACGTCCTGACTTTC. It specifies CASSSRVPGANVLTF.